One and the same sample provided the 17 T cell receptor beta chains below, sequenced in a study of OX40 agonist ivuxolimab in advanced cancers. Libraries were prepared by immunoSEQ multiplex PCR; TCRdb keeps only in-frame clonotypes and omits some of them. Among 55,000 to 70,000 clones listed, about 88% were seen once. The sequencing here drew on CD4+ or CD8+ T cells sorted from blood, taken in a trial of the OX40 agonist ivuxolimab. The source is an adult with an advanced solid tumor such as melanoma, head and neck, liver or kidney cancer.

The V gene is TRBV6-6, the J gene TRBJ1-3; a weak D match, TRBD1 (5 bases). V lost 6 bases and J 2 bases, leaving 17 bases between the germline ends. The CDR3 sequence is 16 residues long. Germline V gene data show CDR1 as MNHNY and CDR2 as SVGAGI (reference sequence). In DNA form, the CDR3 reads TGTGCCAGCAGCCGTACGGGACGGACTGCTGGAAACACCATATATTTT. This translates into CASSRTGRTAGNTIYF.

This clone was counted a single time. This rearrangement joins TRBV27 to TRBJ2-2, with D uncertain. The V and J ends lost 4 bases and 6 bases respectively, with 3 bases between them. CDR1 and CDR2 (germline): MNHEY, SMNVEV (reference sequence). The CDR3 sequence is 11 residues long. This chain's CDR3 is CASSWAGELFF. The CDR3 DNA reads TGTGCCAGCAGTTGGGCCGGGGAGCTGTTTTTT.

The V gene is TRBV28, the J gene TRBJ2-1; 7 bases line up with TRBD2. The junction had 4 bases not matched to a gene; V was cut back by 6 bases and J by 5 bases. The germline V gene encodes CDR1 MDHEN and CDR2 SYDVKM. This CDR3 is built from 13 residues. CDR3 nucleotide sequence: TGTGCCAGCAGGCGGGGAGGGGACAATGAGCAGTTCTTC. Translated: CASRRGGDNEQFF.

This clone has only a few counts. The chain recombines TRBV30 with TRBJ2-6; tentative D call: TRBD2 (5 bases). The V and J ends lost 5 bases and 5 bases respectively, with 19 bases between them. Germline CDR1 is GTSNPN and CDR2 is SVGIG (reference sequence). CDR3 size: 16 residues. The CDR3 loop is CAWLERRQSRANVLTF. In DNA, the CDR3 is TGTGCCTGGCTAGAGCGGCGTCAAAGTCGGGCCAACGTCCTGACTTTC.

The chain joins TRBV7-3 to TRBJ2-5, with TRBD1 identical over 8 bases. V shed 6 bases, J shed 4 bases, and the junction held 10 bases outside the gene matches. This CDR3 is 15 amino acids long. CDR1 is SGHTA, CDR2 FQGTGA, per germline. The CDR3 DNA is TGTGCCAGCAGTTCAGGACAGGGTGGACGAGAGACCCAGTACTTC. It yields the protein CASSSGQGGRETQYF.

The rearrangement links TRBV19 to TRBJ2-5, with D perhaps TRBD2 (6 bases). The V and J ends lost 1 base and 4 bases respectively, with 10 bases between them. The CDR3 sequence is 14 residues long. The germline gives CDR1 LNHDA, CDR2 SQIVND (reference sequence). CDR3 nucleotides: TGTGCCAGTAGTATAGTAGGCGGGACAGAGACCCAGTACTTC. The encoded protein is CASSIVGGTETQYF.

The J gene is TRBJ2-6, the V gene TRBV7-2; 9 positions match TRBD2. The CDR3 is 18 amino acids. Germline V lookup: CDR1 SGHTA, CDR2 FQGNSA. J gave up 0 bases and V 5 bases, and 8 bases lay outside the gene matches. The CDR3 loop is CASSRAGLATSGANVLTF. The CDR3 DNA reads TGTGCCAGCAGCCGCGCAGGACTAGCGACCTCTGGGGCCAACGTCCTGACTTTC.

CDR3: CASSPPFLDRVTSGRAAAYNEQFF. The CDR3, as DNA: TGTGCCAGCAGCCCTCCCTTTTTGGACAGGGTGACTAGCGGGAGGGCCGCGGCCTACAATGAGCAGTTCTTC. The rearrangement uses TRBV13 and TRBJ2-1; 14 positions match TRBD2. The CDR3 has 24 residues. With 5 bases clipped from V and 2 bases from J, the junction kept 26 bases outside the gene matches. CDR1 and CDR2 (germline): PRHDT, FYEKMQ (reference sequence).

This chain links TRBV27 with TRBJ2-1; a possible D gene is TRBD1 (6 bases). Trimming stripped 7 bases from V and 1 base from J, with 20 bases between. This CDR3 is built from 17 residues. CDR1 and CDR2 from the germline V gene are MNHEY and SMNVEV (reference sequence). CDR3 coding DNA: TGTGCCAGCACCGTAAGGGCAGGGGCGAGGTCCTACAATGAGCAGTTCTTC. Protein product: CASTVRAGARSYNEQFF.

J is TRBJ2-5 and V is TRBV5-1; D remains unclear. V lost 0 bases to trimming and J lost 4 bases, with 10 bases between them. This CDR3 spans 14 amino acids. Germline V CDR1 and CDR2: SGHRS, YFSETQ. The CDR3 DNA sequence: TGCGCCAGCAGCTTGGTCCCTAGTACAGAGACCCAGTACTTC. Protein sequence: CASSLVPSTETQYF.

This chain uses TRBV28 with TRBJ1-5, with unresolved D. Germline CDR1 is MDHEN and CDR2 is SYDVKM. The CDR3 is 15 amino acids. Trimming took 6 bases from V and 0 from J, leaving 12 bases between them. The DNA of the CDR3 is TGTGCCAGCAGCCCTCGTGACGGTAGCAATCAGCCCCAGCATTTT. Its protein is CASSPRDGSNQPQHF.

The CDR3 reads CASSEYRTGELFF. CDR3 nucleotide sequence: TGTGCCAGCAGCGAGTATCGGACCGGGGAGCTGTTTTTT. This chain joins TRBV7-9 and TRBJ2-2; no firm D call. V lost 5 bases, J lost 5 bases, and 9 bases lay in between. Germline CDR1 is SEHNR and CDR2 is FQNEAQ (reference sequence). This CDR3 contains 13 residues.

This clone appeared a single time. The rearrangement joins TRBV15 to TRBJ2-7, with D unresolved. The CDR3 consists of 15 residues. Trimming cost V 0 bases and J 1 base, with 10 bases left between them. The germline CDR1 and CDR2 sequences are LNHNV and YYDKDF (reference sequence). CDR3 loop: CATSRDLGTSYEQYF. In nucleotides, the CDR3 is TGTGCCACCAGCAGAGATCTCGGCACATCCTACGAGCAGTACTTC.

The chain employs TRBV11-2 and TRBJ1-2, with D uncertain. This CDR3 has 12 amino acids. Trimming shortened V by 1 base and J by 4 bases, and 4 bases separated the two germline ends. The germline V gene has CDR1 SGHAT and CDR2 FQNNGV. CDR3 bases: TGTGCCAGCAGCTTAGGAGGCTATGGCTACACCTTC. This sequence encodes CASSLGGYGYTF.

CDR3 amino acids: CASSWGTGPEKLFF. CDR3 DNA sequence: TGTGCCAGTAGTTGGGGGACAGGGCCTGAAAAACTGTTTTTT. The chain combines TRBV19 with TRBJ1-4; 9 bases line up with TRBD1. CDR1 is LNHDA and CDR2 is SQIVND in the germline V gene (reference sequence). The CDR3 has 14 amino acids. V lost 5 bases and J lost 7; bases outside the gene matches: 5.

About this clone itself: Other DNA sequences in this sample translate to the same CDR3. The rearrangement joins TRBV5-8 to TRBJ2-7; D unclear. CDR1 and CDR2 from the germline V gene are SGHTS and YDEGEE. CDR3 length: 14 residues. V was cut by 5 bases and J by 1 base, with 13 bases left in between. Here the CDR3 reads CASRPRKGSYEQYF. CDR3 nucleotide sequence: TGTGCCAGCAGACCGCGGAAGGGATCCTACGAGCAGTACTTC.

The V gene is TRBV5-4, the J gene TRBJ2-3; TRBD2 aligns across 13 bases. J gave up 7 bases and V 5 bases, and 13 bases lay outside the gene matches. CDR1 and CDR2 (germline): SGHNT, YYREEE (reference sequence). The CDR3 covers 17 residues. The chain's CDR3 is CASSRAPLAGGENTQYF. CDR3 DNA sequence: TGTGCCAGCAGTCGTGCCCCACTAGCGGGAGGGGAGAATACGCAGTATTTT.